The 4 T cell receptor beta chains below come from one sample, sequenced in a study of blood T cells in healthy people across ages. Then a second PCR, running about 6 to 12 cycles, was carried out with a sample-barcoded 5' primer and a J-beta primer mix. TCRdb re-called the 5' RACE reads through MiXCR, storing one row per CDR3 protein. The repertoire holds just under 750,000 distinct CDR3 sequences, about a fifth seen once, with around 22% in the top ten. The sequenced sample consisted of blood. Receptor source: a man between 65 and 80 years old in good health.

This clonotype was counted only a few times. The chain is built from TRBV7-8 and TRBJ2-5, with D perhaps matching TRBD2 (5 bases). The J call could be wrong; TRBJ2-7 is a better fit for the DNA end. The CDR3 spans 14 residues. The germline CDR1 and CDR2 sequences are SGHVS and FQNEAQ. The CDR3 DNA sequence: TGTGCCAGCAGCTTAGTGGACTTCTCCTACGAGCAGTACTTC. Residues: CASSLVDFSYEQYF.

The chain combines TRBV27 with TRBJ2-3, with D perhaps matching TRBD1 or TRBD2 (5 bases each). The germline CDR1 and CDR2 sequences are MNHEY and SMNVEV (reference sequence). V was pared by 6 bases and J by 3 bases, with 19 bases between. The CDR3 has 16 residues. The CDR3 sequence: CASRKDTGRETDTQYF. The CDR3 DNA is TGTGCCAGCAGAAAAGATACAGGCCGGGAAACAGATACGCAGTATTTT.

This clonotype was recorded a few times. The chain links TRBV6-1 to TRBJ2-4, with D unclear. The V gene lost 0 bases and the J gene lost 0 bases, with 21 bases spanning the gap. The CDR3 length is 20 residues. Germline CDR1 MNHNS, CDR2 SASEGT. CDR3: CASSEAERPRLILAKNIQYF. The CDR3 coding sequence is TGTGCCAGCAGTGAAGCAGAGAGACCTAGATTAATACTAGCCAAAAACATTCAGTACTTC.

This clonotype has just a few counts. This chain links TRBV29-1 with TRBJ1-1, with a weak D call TRBD1 (5 bases). The V end lost 5 bases, the J end lost 5 bases, and 18 bases lay between the germline ends. Germline-derived CDR1 and CDR2 are SQVTM and ANQGSEA. The CDR3 consists of 14 residues. The CDR3 is CSVSRGVAGTEAFF. In nucleotides, the CDR3 is TGCAGCGTTAGTAGGGGCGTAGCGGGTACTGAAGCTTTCTTT. The complete variable domain, with remaining parts taken from reference TRBV29-1 and TRBJ1-1, reads SAVISQKPSRDICQRGTSLTIQCQVDSQVTMMFWYRQQPGQSLTLIATANQGSEATYESGFVIDKFPISRPNLTFSTLTVSNMSPEDSSIYLCSVSRGVAGTEAFFGQGTRLTVV.